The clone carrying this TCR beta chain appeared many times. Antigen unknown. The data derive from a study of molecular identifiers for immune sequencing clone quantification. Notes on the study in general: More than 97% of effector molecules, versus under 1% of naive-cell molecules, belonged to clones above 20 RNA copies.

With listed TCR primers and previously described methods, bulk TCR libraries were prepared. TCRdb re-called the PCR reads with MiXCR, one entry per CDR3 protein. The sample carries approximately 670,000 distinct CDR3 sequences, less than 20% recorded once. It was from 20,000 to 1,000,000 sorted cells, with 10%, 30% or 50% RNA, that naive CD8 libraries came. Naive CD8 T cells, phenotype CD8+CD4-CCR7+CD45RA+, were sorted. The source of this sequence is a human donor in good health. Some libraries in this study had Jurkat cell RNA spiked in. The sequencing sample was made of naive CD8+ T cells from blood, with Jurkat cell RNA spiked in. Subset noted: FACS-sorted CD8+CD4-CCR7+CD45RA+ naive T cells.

CDR3 sequence reads: CASSPTGTTYNEQFF. The CDR3 DNA follows: TGTGCCAGCAGCCCCACCGGGACTACCTACAATGAGCAGTTCTTC. This rearrangement joins TRBV9 to TRBJ2-1; 7 nucleotides match TRBD2. Germline values: CDR1 SGDLS, CDR2 YYNGEE. V was clipped by 4 bases and J by 2 bases; unmatched bases: 6. This CDR3 spans 15 amino acids.